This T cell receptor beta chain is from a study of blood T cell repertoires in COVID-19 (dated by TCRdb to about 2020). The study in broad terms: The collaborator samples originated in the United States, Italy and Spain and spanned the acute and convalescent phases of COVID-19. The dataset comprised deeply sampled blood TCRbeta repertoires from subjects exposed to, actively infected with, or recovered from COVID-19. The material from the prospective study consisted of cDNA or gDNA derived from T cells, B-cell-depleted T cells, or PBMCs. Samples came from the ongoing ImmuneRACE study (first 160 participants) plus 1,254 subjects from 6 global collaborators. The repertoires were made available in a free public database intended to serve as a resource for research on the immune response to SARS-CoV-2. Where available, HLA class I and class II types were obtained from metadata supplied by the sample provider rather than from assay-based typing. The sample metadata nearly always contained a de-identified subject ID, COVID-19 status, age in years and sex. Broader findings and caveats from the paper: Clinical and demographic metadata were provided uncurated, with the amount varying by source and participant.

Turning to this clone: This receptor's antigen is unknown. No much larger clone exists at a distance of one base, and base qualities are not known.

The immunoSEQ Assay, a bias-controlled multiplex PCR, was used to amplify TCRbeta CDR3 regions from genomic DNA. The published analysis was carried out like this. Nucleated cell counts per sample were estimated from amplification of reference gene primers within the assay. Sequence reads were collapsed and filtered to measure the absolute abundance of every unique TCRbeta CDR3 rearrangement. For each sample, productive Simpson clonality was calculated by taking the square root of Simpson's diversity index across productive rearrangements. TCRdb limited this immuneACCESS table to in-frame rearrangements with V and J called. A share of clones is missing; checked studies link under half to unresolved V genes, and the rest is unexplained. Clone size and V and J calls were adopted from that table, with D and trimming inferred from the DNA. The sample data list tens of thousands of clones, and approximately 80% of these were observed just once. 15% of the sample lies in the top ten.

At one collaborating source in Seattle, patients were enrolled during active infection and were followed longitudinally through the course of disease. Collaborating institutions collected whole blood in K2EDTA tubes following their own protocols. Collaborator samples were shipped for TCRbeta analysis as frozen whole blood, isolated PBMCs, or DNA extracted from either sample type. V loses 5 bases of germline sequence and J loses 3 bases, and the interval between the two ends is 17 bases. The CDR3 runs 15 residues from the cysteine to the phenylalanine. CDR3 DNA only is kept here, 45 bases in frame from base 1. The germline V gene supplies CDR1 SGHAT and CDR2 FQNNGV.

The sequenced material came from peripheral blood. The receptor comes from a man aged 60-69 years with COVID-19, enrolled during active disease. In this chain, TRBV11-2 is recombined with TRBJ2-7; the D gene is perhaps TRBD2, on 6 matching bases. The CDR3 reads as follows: CASSALRGRIYEQYF. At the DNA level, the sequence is TGTGCCAGCAGCGCGCTCCGGGGGAGGATCTACGAGCAGTACTTC.